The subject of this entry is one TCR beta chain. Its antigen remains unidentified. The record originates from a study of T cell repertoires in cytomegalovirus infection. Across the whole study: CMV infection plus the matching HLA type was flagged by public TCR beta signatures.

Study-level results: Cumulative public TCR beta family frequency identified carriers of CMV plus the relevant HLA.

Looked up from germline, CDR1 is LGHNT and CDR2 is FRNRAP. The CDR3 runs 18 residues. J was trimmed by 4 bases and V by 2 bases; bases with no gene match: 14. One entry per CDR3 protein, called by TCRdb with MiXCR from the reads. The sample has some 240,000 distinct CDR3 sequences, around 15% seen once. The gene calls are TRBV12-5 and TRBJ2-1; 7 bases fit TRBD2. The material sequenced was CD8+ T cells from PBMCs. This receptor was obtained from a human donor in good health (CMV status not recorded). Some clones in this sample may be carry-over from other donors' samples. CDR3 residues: CASGLTVMTGGTYNEQFF. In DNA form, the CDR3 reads TGTGCTAGTGGTTTGACGGTGATGACGGGGGGAACTTACAATGAGCAGTTCTTC.